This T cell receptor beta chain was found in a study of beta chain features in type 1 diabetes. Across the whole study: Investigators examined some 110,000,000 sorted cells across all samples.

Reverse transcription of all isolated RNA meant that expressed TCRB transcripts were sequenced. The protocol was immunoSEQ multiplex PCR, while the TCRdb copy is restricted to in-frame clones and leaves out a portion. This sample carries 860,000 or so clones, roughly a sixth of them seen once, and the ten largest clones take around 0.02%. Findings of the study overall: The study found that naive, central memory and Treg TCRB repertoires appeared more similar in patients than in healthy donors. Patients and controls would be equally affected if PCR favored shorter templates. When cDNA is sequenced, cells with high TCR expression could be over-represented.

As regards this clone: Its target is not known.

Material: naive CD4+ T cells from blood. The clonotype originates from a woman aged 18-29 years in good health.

The CDR3 is CASASAGVGGKAKNIQYF. As DNA, the CDR3 is TGTGCCAGCGCCTCCGCGGGGGTTGGCGGAAAAGCCAAAAACATTCAGTACTTC. The V gene is TRBV28, the J gene TRBJ2-4, with TRBD2 matching 7 bases. The CDR3 consists of 18 residues. Germline assignment: CDR1 MDHEN and CDR2 SYDVKM. The ends lost 8 bases at V and 0 bases at J; junction bases unmatched: 16.